This TCR beta chain is from a study of beta chain features in type 1 diabetes. Overall study findings and caveats: Within each of all four CD4+ subsets, Type 1 diabetes patients had TCRB CDR3s that were moderately but significantly shorter. VDJ junctions from type 1 diabetes patients carried fewer insertions and larger deletions.

Trimming took off 0 bases at V and 6 bases at J, with 9 bases between the two ends. The CDR3 sequence is 13 residues long. Germline V gene sequence: CDR1 LGHNA, CDR2 YNFKEQ. Of the isolated RNA, all was reverse transcribed, and so the sequenced material was expressed TCRB transcripts. The assay was immunoSEQ multiplex PCR, and TCRdb's table has in-frame clones only and misses some. In the table there are around 150,000 clones, roughly 9% of which are singletons. For this clone: The antigen is undetermined.

This chain connects TRBV4-2 to TRBJ2-7; tentatively, D is TRBD1 (5 bases). The receptor was derived from a woman in her twenties or thirties with type 1 diabetes. The sequenced material came from central memory CD4+ T cells from blood. The CDR3 loop reads CASSQDRQREQYF. CDR3 bases: TGTGCCAGCAGCCAAGATCGACAGCGCGAGCAGTACTTC.